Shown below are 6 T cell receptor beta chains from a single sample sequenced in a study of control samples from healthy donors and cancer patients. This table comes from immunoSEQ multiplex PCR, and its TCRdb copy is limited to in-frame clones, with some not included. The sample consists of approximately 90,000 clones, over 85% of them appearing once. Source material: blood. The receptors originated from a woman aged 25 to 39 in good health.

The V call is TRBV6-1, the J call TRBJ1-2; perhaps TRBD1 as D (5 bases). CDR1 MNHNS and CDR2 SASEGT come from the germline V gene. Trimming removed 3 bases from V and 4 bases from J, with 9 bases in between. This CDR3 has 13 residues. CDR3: CASSDWGVYGYTF. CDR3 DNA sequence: TGTGCCAGCAGTGATTGGGGGGTCTATGGCTACACCTTC.

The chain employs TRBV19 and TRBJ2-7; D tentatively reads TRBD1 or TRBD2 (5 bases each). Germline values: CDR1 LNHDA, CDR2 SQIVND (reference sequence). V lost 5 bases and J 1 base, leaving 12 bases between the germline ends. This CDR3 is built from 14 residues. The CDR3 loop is CASSSPGRSYEQYF. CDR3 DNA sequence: TGTGCCAGTAGTTCACCGGGACGGTCCTACGAGCAGTACTTC.

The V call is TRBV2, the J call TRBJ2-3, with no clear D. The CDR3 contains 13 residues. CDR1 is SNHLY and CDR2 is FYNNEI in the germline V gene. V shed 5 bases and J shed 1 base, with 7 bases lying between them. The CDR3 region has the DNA TGTGCCAGCAGTCTGTTTGGCACAGATACGCAGTATTTT. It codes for CASSLFGTDTQYF.

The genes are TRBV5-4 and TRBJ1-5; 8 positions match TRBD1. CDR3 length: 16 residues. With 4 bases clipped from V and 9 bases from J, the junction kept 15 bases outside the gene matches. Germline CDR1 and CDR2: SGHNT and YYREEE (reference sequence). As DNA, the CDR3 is TGTGCCAGCAGCCCTATCCCGACAGGGGATCTGGGGCCCCAGCATTTT. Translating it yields CASSPIPTGDLGPQHF.

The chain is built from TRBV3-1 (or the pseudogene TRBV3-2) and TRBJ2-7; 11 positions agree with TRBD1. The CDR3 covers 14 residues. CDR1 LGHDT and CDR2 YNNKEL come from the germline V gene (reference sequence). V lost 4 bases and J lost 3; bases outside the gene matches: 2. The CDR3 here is CASSRTGGFYEQYF. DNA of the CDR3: TGTGCCAGCAGCCGGACAGGGGGCTTCTACGAGCAGTACTTC.

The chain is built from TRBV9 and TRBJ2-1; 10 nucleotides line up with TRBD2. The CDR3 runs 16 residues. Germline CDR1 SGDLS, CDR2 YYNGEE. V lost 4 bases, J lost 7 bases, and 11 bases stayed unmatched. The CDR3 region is CASSLISGGSFNEQFF. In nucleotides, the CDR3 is TGTGCCAGCAGCTTAATTAGCGGGGGGTCTTTTAATGAGCAGTTCTTC. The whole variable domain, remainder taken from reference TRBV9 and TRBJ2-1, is DSGVTQTPKHLITATGQRVTLRCSPRSGDLSVYWYQQSLDQGLQFLIQYYNGEERAKGNILERFSAQQFPDLHSELNLSSLELGDSALYFCASSLISGGSFNEQFFGPGTRLTVL.